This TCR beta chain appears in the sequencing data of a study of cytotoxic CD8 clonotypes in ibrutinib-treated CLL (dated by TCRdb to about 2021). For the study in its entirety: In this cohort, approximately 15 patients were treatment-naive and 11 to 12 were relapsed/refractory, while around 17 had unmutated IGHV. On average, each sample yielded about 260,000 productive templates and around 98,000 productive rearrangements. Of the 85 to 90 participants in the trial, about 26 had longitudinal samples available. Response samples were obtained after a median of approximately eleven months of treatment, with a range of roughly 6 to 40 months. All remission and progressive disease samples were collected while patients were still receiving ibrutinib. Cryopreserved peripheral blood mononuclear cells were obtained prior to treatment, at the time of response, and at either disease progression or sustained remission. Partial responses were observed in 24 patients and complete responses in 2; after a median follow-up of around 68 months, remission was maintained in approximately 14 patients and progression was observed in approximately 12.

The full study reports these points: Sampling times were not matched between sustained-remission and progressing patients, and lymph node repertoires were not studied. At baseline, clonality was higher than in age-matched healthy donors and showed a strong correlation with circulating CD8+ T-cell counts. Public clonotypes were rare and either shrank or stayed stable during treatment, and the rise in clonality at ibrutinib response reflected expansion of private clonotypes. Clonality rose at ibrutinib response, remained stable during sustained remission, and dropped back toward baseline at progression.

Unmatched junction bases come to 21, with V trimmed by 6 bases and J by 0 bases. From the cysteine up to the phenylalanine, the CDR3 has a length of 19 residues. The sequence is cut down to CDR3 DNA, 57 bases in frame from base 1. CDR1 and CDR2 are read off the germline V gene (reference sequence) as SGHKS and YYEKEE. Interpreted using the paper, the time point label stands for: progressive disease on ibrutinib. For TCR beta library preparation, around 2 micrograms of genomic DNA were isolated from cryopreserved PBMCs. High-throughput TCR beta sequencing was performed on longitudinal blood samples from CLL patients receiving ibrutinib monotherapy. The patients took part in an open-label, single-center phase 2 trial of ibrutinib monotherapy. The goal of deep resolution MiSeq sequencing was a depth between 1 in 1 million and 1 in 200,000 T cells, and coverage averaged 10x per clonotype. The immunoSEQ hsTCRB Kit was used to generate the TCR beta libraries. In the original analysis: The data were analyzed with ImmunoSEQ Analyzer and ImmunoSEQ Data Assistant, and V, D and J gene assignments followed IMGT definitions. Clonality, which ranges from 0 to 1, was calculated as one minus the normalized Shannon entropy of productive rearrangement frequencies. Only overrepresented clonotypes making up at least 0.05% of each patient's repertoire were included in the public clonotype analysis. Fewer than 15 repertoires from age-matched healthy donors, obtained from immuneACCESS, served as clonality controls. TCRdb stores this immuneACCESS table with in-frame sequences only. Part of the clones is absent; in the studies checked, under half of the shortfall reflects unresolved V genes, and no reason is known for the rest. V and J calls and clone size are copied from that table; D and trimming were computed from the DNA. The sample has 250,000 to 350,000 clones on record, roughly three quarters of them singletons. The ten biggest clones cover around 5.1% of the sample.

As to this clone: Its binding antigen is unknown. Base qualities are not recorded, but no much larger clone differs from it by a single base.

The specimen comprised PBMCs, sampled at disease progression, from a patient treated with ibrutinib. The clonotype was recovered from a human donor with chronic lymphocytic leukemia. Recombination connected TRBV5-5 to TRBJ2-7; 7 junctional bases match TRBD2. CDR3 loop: CASIPFPPETSANSYEQYF. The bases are TGTGCCAGCATCCCGTTCCCCCCGGAAACTAGCGCGAACTCCTACGAGCAGTACTTC.